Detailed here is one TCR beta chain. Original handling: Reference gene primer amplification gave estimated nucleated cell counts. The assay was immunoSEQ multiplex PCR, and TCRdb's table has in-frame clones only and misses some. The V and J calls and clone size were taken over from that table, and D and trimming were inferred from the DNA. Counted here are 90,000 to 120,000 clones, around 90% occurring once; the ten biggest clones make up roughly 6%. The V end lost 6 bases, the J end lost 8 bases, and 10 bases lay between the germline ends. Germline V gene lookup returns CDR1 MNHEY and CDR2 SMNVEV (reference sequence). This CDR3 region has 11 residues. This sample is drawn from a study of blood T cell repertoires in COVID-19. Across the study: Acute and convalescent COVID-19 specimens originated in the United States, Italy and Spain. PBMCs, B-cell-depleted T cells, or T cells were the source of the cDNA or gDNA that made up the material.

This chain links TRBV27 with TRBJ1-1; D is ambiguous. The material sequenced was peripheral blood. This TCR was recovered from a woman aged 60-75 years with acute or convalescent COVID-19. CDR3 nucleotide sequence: TGTGCCAGCAGGCAGCGAGGGGAAGCTTTCTTT. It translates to CASRQRGEAFF.